This T cell receptor beta chain was found in a study of T-cell memory formation after mild COVID-19. Study results and caveats: Whereas later expanders leaned CD4+, clones contracting day 15 to 85 showed a balanced CD4/CD8 makeup.

Each CDR3 protein is one row after TCRdb ran MiXCR on the 5' RACE reads. The repertoire holds about 360,000 distinct CDR3 sequences, with roughly 14% as singletons. With respect to this clonotype: Its antigen is currently unknown.

The CDR3 consists of 16 residues. Germline loops: CDR1 SGHRS, CDR2 YFSETQ. Trimming took 0 bases from V and 6 from J, leaving 15 bases between them. The sample comprised PBMCs or a T cell subset sorted from them (not recorded which). The clonotype comes from a man younger than 35 who had mild COVID-19 (a few samples of this study predate the infection). Cell type and time point are not known. V usage is TRBV5-1 and J usage is TRBJ2-2; tentative D call: TRBD1 (6 bases). The CDR3 DNA follows: TGCGCCAGCAGCTTGGACCCACCAGGGGTGGCCGGGGAGCTGTTTTTT. As protein: CASSLDPPGVAGELFF.